This TCR beta chain was identified during a study of shared clonotypes between healthy human individuals. Background on the study: The plates for each donor numbered three CD4 naive, three CD4 memory, two CD8 naive and one CD8 memory.

Profiling relied on immunoSEQ multiplex PCR, and the TCRdb table lists in-frame clones only, not all of them. The table includes nearly 750,000 clones, roughly 72% detected once. Sequencing was done on a sample of memory CD4+ T cells sorted from blood. Specified subset: CD45RA-negative fraction. The source of this sequence is a woman younger than 45 in good health.

The CDR3 here is CASSEWSTEAFF. CDR3 bases: TGTGCCAGCAGTGAATGGAGCACTGAAGCTTTCTTT. The chain uses TRBV25-1 and TRBJ1-1; no reliable D call. The CDR3 totals 12 residues. Germline V lookup: CDR1 MGHDK, CDR2 SYGVNS. Trimming shortened V by 1 base and J by 4 bases, and 4 bases separated the two germline ends.